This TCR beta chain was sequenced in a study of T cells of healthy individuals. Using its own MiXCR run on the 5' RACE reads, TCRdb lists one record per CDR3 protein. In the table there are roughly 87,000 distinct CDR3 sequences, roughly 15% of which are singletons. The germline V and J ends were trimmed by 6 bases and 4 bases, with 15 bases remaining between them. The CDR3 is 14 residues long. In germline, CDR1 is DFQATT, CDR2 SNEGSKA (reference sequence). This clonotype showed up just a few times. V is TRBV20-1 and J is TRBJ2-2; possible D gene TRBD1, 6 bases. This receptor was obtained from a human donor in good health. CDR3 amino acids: CSASPQGITGELFF. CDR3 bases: TGCAGTGCCTCCCCACAGGGCATCACCGGGGAGCTGTTTTTT.